The T cell receptor beta chain described here comes from a study of long-term antiretroviral therapy in people with HIV. They ran version v3.0 of the immunoSEQ assay at survey level. Roughly 40,000-50,000 T-cell genomes per sample were the sequencing target. Repertoires were generated with immunoSEQ multiplex PCR, while TCRdb's copy carries only in-frame clones and drops some. The data contain more than 25,000 clones, under 85% of them singletons. The sequence was obtained from a man younger than 45 with HIV. Source: unsorted PBMCs, taken 2.1 years after starting antiretroviral therapy.

DNA of the CDR3: TGTGCCAGCAGCTTAGTTGTTGGGAGGGGGGAGTTCTTC. Translation: CASSLVVGRGEFF. This chain joins TRBV11-2 and TRBJ2-1, with TRBD2 as a possible D gene (7 bases). Per germline, CDR1 SGHAT and CDR2 FQNNGV. CDR3 size: 13 residues. The V gene lost 1 base and the J gene lost 14 bases, with 15 bases spanning the gap.